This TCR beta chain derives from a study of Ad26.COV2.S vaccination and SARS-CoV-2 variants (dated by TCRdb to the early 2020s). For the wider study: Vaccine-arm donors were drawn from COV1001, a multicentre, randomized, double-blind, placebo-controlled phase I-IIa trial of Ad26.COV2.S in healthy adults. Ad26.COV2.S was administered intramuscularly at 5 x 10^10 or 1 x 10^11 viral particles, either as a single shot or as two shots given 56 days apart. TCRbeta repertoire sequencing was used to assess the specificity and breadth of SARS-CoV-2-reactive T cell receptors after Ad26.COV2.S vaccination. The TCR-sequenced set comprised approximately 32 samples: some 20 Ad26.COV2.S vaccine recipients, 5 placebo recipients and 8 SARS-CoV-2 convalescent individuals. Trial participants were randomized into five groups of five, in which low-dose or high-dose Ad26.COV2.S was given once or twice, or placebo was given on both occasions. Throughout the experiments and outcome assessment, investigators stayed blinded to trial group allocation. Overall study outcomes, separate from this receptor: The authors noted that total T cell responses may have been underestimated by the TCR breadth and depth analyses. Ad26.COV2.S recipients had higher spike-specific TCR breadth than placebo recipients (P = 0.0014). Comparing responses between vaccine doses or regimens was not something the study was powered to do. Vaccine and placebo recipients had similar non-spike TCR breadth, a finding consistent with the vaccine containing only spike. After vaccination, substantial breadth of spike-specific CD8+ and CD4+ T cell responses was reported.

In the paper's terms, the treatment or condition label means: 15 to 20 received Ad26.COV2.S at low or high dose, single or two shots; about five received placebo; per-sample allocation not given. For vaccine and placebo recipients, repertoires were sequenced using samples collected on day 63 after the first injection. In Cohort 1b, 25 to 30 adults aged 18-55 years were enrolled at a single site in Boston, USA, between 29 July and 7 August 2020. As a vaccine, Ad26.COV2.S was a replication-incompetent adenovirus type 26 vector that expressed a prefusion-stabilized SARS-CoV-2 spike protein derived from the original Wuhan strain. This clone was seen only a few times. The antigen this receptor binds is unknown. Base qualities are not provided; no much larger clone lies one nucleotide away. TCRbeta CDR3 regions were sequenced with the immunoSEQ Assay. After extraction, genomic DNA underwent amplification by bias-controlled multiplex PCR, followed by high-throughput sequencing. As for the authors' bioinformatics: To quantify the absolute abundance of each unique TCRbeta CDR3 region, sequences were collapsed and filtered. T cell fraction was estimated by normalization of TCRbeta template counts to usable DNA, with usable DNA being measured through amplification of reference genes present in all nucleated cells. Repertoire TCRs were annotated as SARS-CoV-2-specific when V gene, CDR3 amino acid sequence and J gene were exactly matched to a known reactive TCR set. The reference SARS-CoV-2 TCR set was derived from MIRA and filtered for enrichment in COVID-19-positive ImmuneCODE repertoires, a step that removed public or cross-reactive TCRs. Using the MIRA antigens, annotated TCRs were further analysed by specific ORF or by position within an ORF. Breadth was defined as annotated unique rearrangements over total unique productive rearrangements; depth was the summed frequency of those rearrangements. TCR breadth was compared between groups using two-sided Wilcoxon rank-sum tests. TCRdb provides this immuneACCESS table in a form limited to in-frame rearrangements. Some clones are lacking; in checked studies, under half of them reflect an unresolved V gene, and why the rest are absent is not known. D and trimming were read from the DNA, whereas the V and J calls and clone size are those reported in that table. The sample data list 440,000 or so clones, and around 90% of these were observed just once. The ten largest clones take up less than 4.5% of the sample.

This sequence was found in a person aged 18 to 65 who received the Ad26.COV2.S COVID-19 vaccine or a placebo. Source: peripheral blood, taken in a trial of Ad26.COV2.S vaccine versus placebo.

The nucleotide sequence is given as TGTGCCAGTAATTCCGGGACAGGGGACCCTGAAGCTTTCTTT. The translation is CASNSGTGDPEAFF. The sequence joins TRBV19 to TRBJ1-1, and 10 bases in between align with TRBD1. The junction shows trimming of 7 bases on V and 6 bases on J, and the gene matches do not reach 8 bases of it. The CDR3 covers 14 residues, taking in both the cysteine and the phenylalanine. Of the read, only the CDR3 DNA is kept; its 42 bases are in frame from base 1. The germline V gene (reference sequence) yields LNHDA for CDR1 and SQIVND for CDR2.